Below, 18 T cell receptor beta chains from the same sample are listed, as sequenced in a study of response to subunit inactivated influenza vaccine. Using its own MiXCR run on the RT-PCR reads, TCRdb lists one record per CDR3 protein. The data contain some 500,000 distinct CDR3 sequences, approximately 16% of them seen just once; the ten biggest clones take up approximately 3%. The sequencing here drew on CD4+ T cells sorted from PBMCs, taken roughly 24 months after vaccination. Receptors were obtained from a man aged 50-75 years who received an inactivated influenza vaccine.

The V call is TRBV2, the J call TRBJ1-5; no firm D call. This CDR3 spans 14 amino acids. Trimming removed 4 bases from V and 0 bases from J, with 7 bases in between. CDR1 and CDR2 from the germline V gene are SNHLY and FYNNEI. The CDR3 sequence is CASSGRDSNQPQHF. Written as DNA, the CDR3 is TGTGCCAGCAGTGGGAGGGATAGCAATCAGCCCCAGCATTTT. The whole variable domain, remainder taken from reference TRBV2 and TRBJ1-5, is EPEVTQTPSHQVTQMGQEVILRCVPISNHLYFYWYRQILGQKVEFLVSFYNNEISEKSEIFDDQFSVERPDGSNFTLKIRSTKLEDSAMYFCASSGRDSNQPQHFGDGTRLSIL.

This clonotype came up many times. The V and J genes are TRBV6-2 or TRBV6-3 and TRBJ2-5, with a possible D match to TRBD2 (6 bases). In germline, CDR1 is MNHEY, CDR2 SVGEGT. V lost 7 bases, J lost 4 bases, and 13 bases lay in between. The CDR3 has 13 amino acids. The CDR3: CASTPGLVETQYF. The CDR3 nucleotides read TGTGCCAGCACCCCGGGACTGGTAGAGACCCAGTACTTC.

This chain joins TRBV20-1 and TRBJ2-2; D is ambiguous. CDR3 size: 13 residues. Trimming stripped 8 bases from V and 0 bases from J, with 10 bases between. Germline-derived CDR1 and CDR2 are DFQATT and SNEGSKA (reference sequence). The CDR3 nucleotides are TGCAGTAGATCGACTCCGAACACCGGGGAGCTGTTTTTT. This encodes CSRSTPNTGELFF.

This clonotype was seen more than once but under ten times. V gene TRBV4-1 combines with J gene TRBJ1-2; 8 bases are a match to TRBD1. The junction had 4 bases not matched to a gene; V was cut back by 1 base and J by 6 bases. The CDR3 is 14 residues long. The germline V gene encodes CDR1 MGHRA and CDR2 YSYEKL. CDR3 sequence reads: CASSQGDRSDGYTF. The CDR3 DNA is TGCGCCAGCAGCCAAGGGGACAGGTCGGATGGCTACACCTTC.

The CDR3 sequence is CASSLGDWGYTF. The CDR3 bases are TGTGCCAGCAGCTTAGGGGACTGGGGCTACACCTTC. This chain uses TRBV11-2 with TRBJ1-2, with a tentative D call TRBD1 (5 bases). With 1 base removed from V and 8 bases from J, the gap between germline ends came to 8 bases. This CDR3 region has 12 residues. Germline V gene lookup returns CDR1 SGHAT and CDR2 FQNNGV.

Written as DNA, the CDR3 is TGTGCCAGCAGTGAATATAGCGGGAGCGCATCTTACAATGAGCAGTTCTTC. Translating it yields CASSEYSGSASYNEQFF. The chain links TRBV25-1 to TRBJ2-1; 9 bases are shared with TRBD2. J gave up 4 bases and V 0 bases, and 7 bases lay outside the gene matches. Germline CDR1 reads MGHDK; CDR2 reads SYGVNS. The CDR3 length is 17 residues. Filled out from reference TRBV25-1 and TRBJ2-1, the complete variable domain reads EADIYQTPRYLVIGTGKKITLECSQTMGHDKMYWYQQDPGMELHLIHYSYGVNSTEKGDLSSESTVSRIRTEHFPLTLESARPSHTSQYLCASSEYSGSASYNEQFFGPGTRLTVL.

This clonotype appeared many times. For the CDR3, the DNA is TGTGCCAGCAGTTCCAGTGAGAGCAATCAGCCCCAGCATTTT. It specifies CASSSSESNQPQHF. This rearrangement joins TRBV12-3 or TRBV12-4 to TRBJ1-5; the D is unclear. The CDR3 covers 14 residues. V was clipped by 4 bases and J by 1 base, with 8 bases between them.

This clonotype has just a few counts. This sequence joins TRBV3-1 and TRBJ2-5; TRBD1 or TRBD2 may be the D gene (5 bases each). V lost 7 bases to trimming and J lost 14 bases, with 17 bases between them. CDR3 length equals 11 residues. Germline V lookup: CDR1 LGHDT, CDR2 YNNKEL (reference sequence). DNA of the CDR3: TGTGCCAGCAACCCGGGGCAACAATTCTACTTC. Amino acid sequence: CASNPGQQFYF.

V and J are TRBV29-1 and TRBJ1-2; unclear D gene. Germline values: CDR1 SQVTM, CDR2 ANQGSEA. There are 12 residues in the CDR3. Trimming left V 7 bases short and J 8 bases short, with 17 bases between. CDR3 coding DNA: TGCAGCGCTCTCCCCAACGTTGGGGGCTACACCTTC. Its translation: CSALPNVGGYTF.

The DNA for the CDR3 is TGTGCCAGCAGTGGGGTGGGACAGACCAATCAGCCCCAGCATTTT. Its protein is CASSGVGQTNQPQHF. V gene TRBV25-1 combines with J gene TRBJ1-5, with 7 bases lining up with TRBD1. The CDR3 spans 15 residues. Germline V gives CDR1 MGHDK, CDR2 SYGVNS. After removal of 4 bases from V and 3 bases from J, the junction contained 6 bases not matched to a gene.

V gene TRBV20-1 combines with J gene TRBJ2-2, with unresolved D. The CDR3 spans 15 residues. The V end was cut by 2 bases, the J end by 0 bases, with 10 bases between. The germline CDR1 and CDR2 sequences are DFQATT and SNEGSKA (reference sequence). The CDR3 DNA follows: TGCAGTGCTAGAAGGCAGAGTCCGAACACCGGGGAGCTGTTTTTT. It specifies CSARRQSPNTGELFF.

There are a few counts of this clonotype. The chain carries TRBV12-3 or TRBV12-4 and TRBJ1-1, with 9 positions matching TRBD1. The CDR3 is made up of 13 amino acids. V was pared by 5 bases and J by 10 bases, with 8 bases of the junction left unmatched. CDR3 sequence (DNA): TGTGCCAGCAGTGATGTAAACAGGGGGCGAGCTTTCTTT. This encodes CASSDVNRGRAFF.

This clonotype was counted between two and nine times. The V call is TRBV12-3 or TRBV12-4, the J call TRBJ2-3; 8 positions match TRBD2. Unmatched junction bases numbered 8, after V lost 7 bases and J lost 2 bases. The CDR3 runs 15 residues. The CDR3 is CASISTSEYTDTQYF. CDR3 in DNA: TGTGCCAGCATTTCGACTAGCGAATACACAGATACGCAGTATTTT.

The genes are TRBV3-1 and TRBJ1-3, with no clear D. The V end was cut by 4 bases, the J end by 0 bases, with 16 bases between. This CDR3 comprises 17 residues. The V gene's germline CDR1 is LGHDT and CDR2 YNNKEL (reference sequence). The CDR3 nucleotides read TGTGCCAGCAGCCGAGATCCGAGGCTTTACTCTGGAAACACCATATATTTT. This codes for CASSRDPRLYSGNTIYF.

The CDR3, as DNA: TGCGCCAGCAGCTTGGGGGCCTTGGGGGCTGGCTATGGCTACACCTTC. This codes for CASSLGALGAGYGYTF. The V and J genes are TRBV5-1 and TRBJ1-2; maybe TRBD1 (6 bases). Germline V gene data show CDR1 as SGHRS and CDR2 as YFSETQ. V was cut by 0 bases and J by 4 bases, with 16 bases left in between. The CDR3 consists of 16 residues.

J is TRBJ1-5 and V is TRBV15; 7 nucleotides align to TRBD1. The CDR3 is made up of 15 amino acids. CDR1 and CDR2 from the germline V gene are LNHNV and YYDKDF (reference sequence). Germline trimming cut 3 bases from V and 4 bases from J; bases unmatched to any gene: 6. DNA of the CDR3: TGTGCCACCAGCAGGGTAGGGGACAGAAATCAGCCCCAGCATTTT. Its translation is CATSRVGDRNQPQHF.

To note about this clonotype: The junction shows a germline mismatch at one end, possibly a read error. The J gene is TRBJ1-1, the V gene TRBV11-2, with D possibly matching TRBD1 (5 bases). The CDR3 contains 12 residues. Germline V gene sequence: CDR1 SGHAT, CDR2 FQNNGV. CDR3 sequence reads: CASSLDRGPRVF. The DNA for the CDR3 is TGTGCCAGCAGCTTAGATAGGGGCCCCCGGGTGTTT.

The chain uses TRBV7-2 and TRBJ2-1, with 9 nucleotides matching TRBD2. This CDR3 spans 15 amino acids. The V gene's germline CDR1 is SGHTA and CDR2 FQGNSA. V dropped 4 bases and J dropped 2; count of bases not matched to a gene: 3. In DNA, the CDR3 is TGTGCCAGCAGCTCAGGACTAGCGACCTACAATGAGCAGTTCTTC. This encodes CASSSGLATYNEQFF.